Listed below are T cell receptor beta chains from one sample, sequenced in a study of tumor-infiltrating lymphocytes in primary liver carcinoma. TCRdb re-analysed the multiplex PCR reads in MiXCR, keeping a single row per CDR3 protein. The sample contains approximately 300,000 distinct CDR3 sequences, approximately 65% of which appear only once. Sample: peripheral blood. These receptors were taken from a man aged 40-55 years with primary liver carcinoma and hepatitis B virus infection. The CDR3 runs from the conserved cysteine through the conserved F or W. D genes are given only for firm matches. Clone sizes are given selectively: once, few, many, or a class where the clone is expanded.

d_gene | j_gene | v_gene | abundance | CDR3aa | CDR3nt
. | TRBJ2-1 | TRBV7-8 | few | CASSTSRAEQFF | TGTGCCAGCTCGACTAGTCGGGCTGAGCAGTTCTTC
TRBD2 | TRBJ2-3 | TRBV6-6 | . | CASEVFAGGPTDTQYF | TGTGCCAGCGAGGTTTTCGCGGGAGGGCCGACAGATACGCAGTATTTT
TRBD1 | TRBJ2-7 | TRBV12-3/TRBV12-4 | . | CASSTQGAYEQYF | TGTGCCAGCAGCACACAGGGGGCGTACGAGCAGTACTTC
. | TRBJ2-1 | TRBV5-4 | . | CASSLESHSNEQFF | TGTGCCAGCAGCTTGGAATCCCATAGCAATGAGCAGTTCTTC
TRBD1 | TRBJ1-2 | TRBV7-9 | . | CASSGETGDYGNTF | TGTGCCAGCAGCGGAGAGACAGGGGACTATGGCAACACCTTC
. | TRBJ2-1 | TRBV29-1 | . | CNVAPTGLHEQFF | TGTAACGTTGCCCCGACGGGGCTCCACGAGCAGTTCTTC
. | TRBJ1-1 | TRBV5-4 | . | CASSPGGCEWDEAFF | TGTGCCAGCAGCCCGGGAGGGTGCGAGTGGGACGAAGCTTTCTTT
. | TRBJ1-6 | TRBV27 | once | CASRRGRNSPLHF | TGTGCCAGCAGGCGGGGGAGGAATTCACCCCTCCACTTT
. | TRBJ1-1 | TRBV5-1 | . | CASSSAGTVIYTEAFF | TGCGCCAGCAGTTCGGCCGGGACGGTAATATACACTGAAGCTTTCTTT
. | TRBJ1-1 | TRBV11-2 | . | CARSYGQRYTEAFF | TGTGCCAGGAGCTACGGACAGAGGTACACTGAAGCTTTCTTT
. | TRBJ2-2 | TRBV11-2 | . | CACSHVGVRTGELFF | TGTGCCTGCAGCCATGTAGGGGTGAGGACCGGGGAGCTGTTTTTT
TRBD1 | TRBJ2-5 | TRBV12-3/TRBV12-4 | many | CASSFSIAPGQGQETQYF | TGTGCCAGCAGTTTCTCGATCGCCCCGGGACAGGGTCAAGAGACCCAGTACTTC
. | TRBJ1-5 | TRBV6-2/TRBV6-3 | . | CASSTKRQVSILGNQLQHF | TGTGCCAGCAGTACCAAGAGACAGGTTTCGATATTGGGCAATCAGCTCCAGCATTTT
. | TRBJ1-2 | TRBV6-2/TRBV6-3 | few | CTSSYPPGGPELGYTF | TGTACCAGCAGTTACCCCCCGGGAGGACCCGAGCTTGGCTACACCTTC
. | TRBJ2-1 | TRBV11-2 | . | CPSSLVLGLTRGSYNEQFF | TGTCCCAGCAGCTTAGTGTTGGGCCTCACAAGGGGATCCTACAATGAGCAGTTCTTC
. | TRBJ2-5 | TRBV11-2 | . | CASSEEAGVRPGEEIQYF | TGTGCCAGCAGCGAAGAGGCGGGAGTGCGGCCAGGGGAAGAGATCCAGTACTTC
TRBD1 | TRBJ2-7 | TRBV11-2 | . | CASGLGDRGVSERYF | TGTGCCAGCGGCTTAGGGGACAGGGGGGTTAGCGAGCGGTACTTC
TRBD2 | TRBJ2-3 | TRBV5-4 | few | CASSLRTSGATDTQYF | TGTGCCAGCAGCCTGCGGACTAGCGGGGCCACAGATACGCAGTATTTT
. | TRBJ1-5 | TRBV4-3 | . | CANSHDRNSNQPQHF | TGCGCCAACAGCCACGACAGGAATAGTAATCAGCCCCAGCATTTT
TRBD2 | TRBJ2-1 | TRBV11-2 | . | CASRLNSGSGRYEQFF | TGTGCCAGCAGATTAAATAGCGGGAGCGGACGGTATGAGCAGTTCTTC
. | TRBJ2-2 | TRBV7-9 | . | CASSLWPNTGELFF | TGTGCCAGCAGCCTATGGCCTAACACCGGGGAGCTGTTTTTT
TRBD1 | TRBJ1-4 | TRBV6-1 | . | CASSDTRDREFSTNEKLFF | TGTGCCAGCAGCGACACCCGGGACAGGGAATTCTCAACTAATGAAAAACTGTTTTTT
TRBD1 | TRBJ2-3 | TRBV12-3/TRBV12-4 | many | CASSPDRVSTDTQYF | TGTGCCAGCAGTCCGGACAGGGTTAGCACAGATACGCAGTATTTT
. | TRBJ1-1 | TRBV5-4 | many | CASSLVMGGNTEAFF | TGTGCCAGCAGCTTGGTGATGGGCGGGAACACTGAAGCTTTCTTT
. | TRBJ2-7 | TRBV5-4 | many | CASSPAPGEQYF | TGTGCCAGCAGCCCGGCCCCGGGGGAGCAGTACTTC
TRBD2 | TRBJ2-5 | TRBV10-3 | . | CDTMPGLAMETQNF | TGTGACACCATGCCAGGACTAGCGATGGAGACCCAGAACTTC
TRBD1 | TRBJ2-1 | TRBV14 | . | CASNQGARNEQFF | TGTGCCAGCAACCAGGGGGCTAGGAATGAGCAGTTCTTC
. | TRBJ2-5 | TRBV12-5 | many | CASGPGGPGQETQYF | TGTGCTAGTGGTCCGGGTGGGCCGGGACAAGAGACCCAGTACTTC
. | TRBJ1-1 | TRBV7-9 | few | CASSPAGGEATEAFF | TGTGCCAGCAGCCCCGCGGGAGGGGAGGCCACTGAAGCTTTCTTT
. | TRBJ2-3 | TRBV30 | . | CAWSAKLTCTDTQYF | TGTGCCTGGAGTGCCAAACTGACTTGCACAGATACGCAGTATTTT
TRBD1 | TRBJ2-2 | TRBV7-9 | . | CASCQRQGALNTGELFF | TGTGCCAGCTGCCAAAGACAGGGGGCGCTGAACACCGGGGAGCTGTTTTTT
. | TRBJ2-1 | TRBV5-1 | . | CASSFLTQPGNEQFF | TGCGCCAGCAGCTTTCTGACCCAGCCGGGCAATGAGCAGTTCTTC
. | TRBJ2-1 | TRBV6-2/TRBV6-3 | many | CASSYRDSYNEQFF | TGTGCCAGCAGTTACCGGGACTCCTACAATGAGCAGTTCTTC
. | TRBJ2-7 | TRBV29-1 | . | CNVTPGATYGQYF | TGCAACGTTACCCCCGGGGCCACCTACGGGCAGTACTTC
TRBD1 | TRBJ2-1 | TRBV5-1 | . | CASSQQGLSNEQFF | TGCGCCAGCAGCCAACAGGGGCTAAGCAATGAGCAGTTCTTC
. | TRBJ2-3 | TRBV5-4 | . | CASMGGTDTQYF | TGTGCCAGCATGGGGGGCACAGATACACAGTATTTT
TRBD1 | TRBJ1-1 | TRBV29-1 | many | CSGRQGANTEAFF | TGCAGTGGGAGGCAGGGGGCAAACACTGAAGCTTTCTTT
. | TRBJ1-5 | TRBV12-3/TRBV12-4 | . | CASSSPDTNQPQHF | TGTGCCAGCAGTTCGCCAGATACCAATCAGCCCCAGCATTTT
. | TRBJ2-2 | TRBV5-1 | . | CASTQVGGGNTGELFF | TGCGCCAGCACCCAAGTTGGGGGAGGCAACACCGGGGAGCTGTTTTTT
. | TRBJ1-2 | TRBV5-1 | . | CASSPDLANYGYTF | TGCGCCAGCTCACCTGACCTAGCTAACTATGGCTACACCTTC
. | TRBJ2-2 | TRBV10-3 | many | CAISLSTGELFF | TGTGCCATCAGTCTCTCGACCGGGGAGCTGTTTTTT
. | TRBJ2-2 | TRBV4-3 | . | CVSSHSPVTGELFF | TGCGTCAGCAGCCACTCCCCGGTGACCGGGGAGCTGTTTTTT
TRBD1 | TRBJ2-7 | TRBV5-1 | once | CASSLQGGGYEQYF | TGTGCCAGCAGCTTACAGGGGGGCGGCTACGAGCAGTACTTC
. | TRBJ2-7 | TRBV6-5 | once | CAISRAGELYEQYF | TGTGCCATCAGCCGCGCCGGGGAACTTTACGAGCAGTACTTC
. | TRBJ2-5 | TRBV12-3/TRBV12-4 | once | CASNLYGGAQETQYF | TGTGCAAGCAATTTATACGGGGGAGCCCAAGAGACCCAGTACTTC
. | TRBJ2-7 | TRBV6-6 | many | CASSPGAGEQYF | TGTGCCAGCAGCCCCGGAGCGGGCGAGCAGTACTTC
TRBD2 | TRBJ2-2 | TRBV4-2 | . | CASSPGPSGINTGELFF | TGTGCCAGCAGCCCCGGGCCTAGCGGTATCAACACCGGGGAGCTGTTTTTT
. | TRBJ2-7 | TRBV11-1 | many | CASSLTVLSGSQAYEQYF | TGTGCCAGCAGCTTGACGGTCTTATCGGGATCACAGGCCTACGAGCAGTACTTC
. | TRBJ1-6 | TRBV11-2 | . | CVISLYSGSYNSPLHF | TGTGTCATCAGCTTATACTCGGGCTCCTATAATTCACCCCTCCACTTT
TRBD1 | TRBJ2-1 | TRBV11-2 | once | CARSLEQGQGAEQFF | TGTGCCAGGAGCTTAGAGCAAGGACAGGGAGCTGAGCAGTTCTTC
TRBD2 | TRBJ2-7 | TRBV6-2/TRBV6-3 | . | CASSYPTSGRSNEQYF | TGTGCCAGCAGTTACCCGACTAGCGGGAGGTCCAACGAGCAGTACTTC
. | TRBJ2-3 | TRBV4-3 | many | CASSQAQGGGPDTQYF | TGCGCCAGCAGCCAAGCCCAAGGAGGCGGCCCAGATACGCAGTATTTT
. | TRBJ1-5 | TRBV6-1 | many | CASSEAHSNQPQHF | TGTGCCAGCAGTGAAGCCCATAGCAATCAGCCCCAGCATTTT
TRBD1 | TRBJ1-5 | TRBV6-1 | many | CASNPRDRGDSNQPQHF | TGTGCCAGCAACCCACGCGACAGGGGAGATAGCAATCAGCCCCAGCATTTT